This T cell receptor (beta chain) was recovered during a study of blood T cell repertoires in COVID-19. Study-wide context: From the United States, Italy and Spain came samples of acute and convalescent COVID-19.

The CDR3 is made up of 12 amino acids. Trimming removed 6 bases at V and 5 bases at J, with 8 bases between. The germline gives CDR1 LNHDA, CDR2 SQIVND (reference sequence). Original processing methods: From reference gene primer amplification, estimates of nucleated cell counts were derived. Sequencing used immunoSEQ multiplex PCR; TCRdb keeps in-frame clones, though not all of them. The DNA gave D and trimming, while V, J and clone size come from that table. The repertoire holds fewer than 200,000 clones, with approximately 90% as singletons. The sequence was obtained from a man aged 18 to 30 with COVID-19, enrolled during active disease. Source material: peripheral blood. V gene TRBV19 combines with J gene TRBJ2-1, with D uncertain. The CDR3 protein is CASRQWDNEQFF. CDR3 nucleotides: TGTGCCAGTAGACAGTGGGACAATGAGCAGTTCTTC.